The 11 T cell receptor beta chains below all came from one sample that was sequenced in a study of blood T cells in healthy people across ages. PCR was performed a second time for about 7 to 12 cycles using a sample-barcoded 5' primer and a J-beta primer mix. MiXCR, run by TCRdb on the 5' RACE reads, gives a single entry per CDR3 protein. The sample comprises 2 million or so distinct CDR3 sequences, roughly 50% of which are singletons, and more than 2% rests with the top ten. Material for sequencing was blood. These receptors were obtained from a woman aged 40 to 49 in good health.

The rearrangement links TRBV7-3 to TRBJ2-7; a possible D gene is TRBD2 (7 bases). The DNA matches TRBJ2-5 better at its end, which makes the J call doubtful. The CDR3 extends over 15 amino acids. The V gene's germline CDR1 is SGHTA and CDR2 FQGTGA. Written as DNA, the CDR3 is TGTGCCAGCAGCGCTTTTGCGGGGGCGGGGGAGACCCAGTACTTC. Residues: CASSAFAGAGETQYF.

This clonotype was seen a few times. J is TRBJ1-6 and V is TRBV6-2 or TRBV6-3, with D perhaps matching TRBD1 (5 bases). Germline values: CDR1 MNHEY, CDR2 SVGEGT. This CDR3 spans 15 amino acids. V was shortened by 4 bases and J by 5 bases, with 12 bases between the two germline ends. The CDR3 nucleotides read TGTGCCAGCAGTTCGGCAGGGTCTAATAATTCACCCCTCCACTTT. Protein: CASSSAGSNNSPLHF.

This clonotype was seen more than once but under ten times. The chain has TRBV20-1 and TRBJ2-7, with D possibly TRBD1 on 5 matching bases. There are 13 residues in the CDR3. The V gene lost 5 bases and the J gene lost 6 bases, with 17 bases spanning the gap. In germline, CDR1 is DFQATT, CDR2 SNEGSKA (reference sequence). This chain's CDR3 is CSAQGQTGREQYF. The CDR3 DNA reads as TGCAGTGCTCAAGGACAAACGGGCCGCGAGCAGTACTTC.

This clonotype showed up just a few times. The chain employs TRBV2 and TRBJ2-7; 8 bases fit TRBD2. This CDR3 spans 19 amino acids. Germline V gene lookup returns CDR1 SNHLY and CDR2 FYNNEI. Germline trimming cut 5 bases from V and 0 bases from J; bases unmatched to any gene: 18. Here the CDR3 DNA reads TGTGCCAGCAGTCTGACTAGCGCCTTATCGCGGGTAAGCTCCTACGAGCAGTACTTC. Amino acids: CASSLTSALSRVSSYEQYF.

The chain carries TRBV28 and TRBJ2-7, with D possibly TRBD1 on 6 matching bases. This CDR3 comprises 15 residues. Trimming shortened V by 6 bases and J by 3 bases, and 18 bases separated the two germline ends. Germline V gives CDR1 MDHEN, CDR2 SYDVKM. CDR3 sequence reads: CASSPHNRAGYEQYF. The DNA for the CDR3 is TGTGCCAGCAGCCCCCATAACAGGGCCGGCTACGAGCAGTACTTC.

The sample holds a few counts of this clonotype. V is TRBV6-2 or TRBV6-3 and J is TRBJ1-2; D remains ambiguous. Germline V gives CDR1 MNHEY, CDR2 SVGEGT. The ends were cut back, 2 bases at V and 8 bases at J, with 15 bases in the middle. CDR3 size: 14 residues. CDR3 protein: CASSYLSDLSGYTF. CDR3 coding DNA: TGTGCCAGCAGTTACCTATCGGACCTATCCGGCTACACCTTC.

J is TRBJ1-4 and V is TRBV7-2; D not certain. CDR1 SGHTA and CDR2 FQGNSA come from the germline V gene. V was cut by 5 bases and J by 8 bases, with 18 bases left in between. The CDR3 runs to 15 residues. For the CDR3, the DNA is TGTGCCAGCAGCCTCGCCCGGGTGAGCGGAGAAAAACTGTTTTTT. Translating it yields CASSLARVSGEKLFF.

V is TRBV12-3 or TRBV12-4 and J is TRBJ1-2; D gene uncertain. Trimming removed 3 bases at V and 4 bases at J, with 9 bases between. CDR3 size: 13 residues. The CDR3 DNA reads TGTGCCAGCAGTTTTTGGTCAGGCTATGGCTACACCTTC. Protein product: CASSFWSGYGYTF.

The chain carries TRBV20-1 and TRBJ1-5; unclear D gene. V was cut by 5 bases and J by 1 base, with 12 bases left in between. The CDR3 is made up of 14 amino acids. Germline CDR1 and CDR2: DFQATT and SNEGSKA (reference sequence). DNA of the CDR3: TGCAGTGCTCCACGGTATGGGAGCAATCAGCCCCAGCATTTT. It is translated as CSAPRYGSNQPQHF.

The chain has TRBV7-6 and TRBJ2-1, with a possible D match to TRBD1 (6 bases). In germline, CDR1 is SGHVS, CDR2 FNYEAQ. Deletions cut 5 bases from V and 7 bases from J, with 21 bases between. The CDR3 runs to 16 residues. Here the CDR3 DNA reads TGTGCCAGCAGCACATTAACAGGGAATGTTAGGAATGAGCAGTTCTTC. Protein: CASSTLTGNVRNEQFF.

This clonotype was counted only a few times. The chain couples TRBV5-6 to TRBJ2-4; D might be TRBD2 (5 bases). The J call may be mistaken, given a closer DNA end match to TRBJ2-7. The germline V gene has CDR1 SGHDT and CDR2 YYEEEE. This CDR3 contains 19 residues. CDR3 loop: CASSLIGLQTEDFTYEQYF. The CDR3 DNA is TGTGCCAGCAGCTTGATCGGACTCCAAACCGAAGATTTTACTTACGAGCAGTACTTC.